These 5 T cell receptor beta chains share one sample of origin, sequenced in a study of blood T cell repertoires in COVID-19. Using immunoSEQ multiplex PCR, the repertoire was profiled, and TCRdb retains in-frame clones only, with some absent. The sample lists a few hundred thousand clones; 85% were seen once. Sequenced material: peripheral blood. The receptors were gathered from a woman between 18 and 30 years old with acute or convalescent COVID-19.

The chain has TRBV24-1 and TRBJ1-2; no clear D. The CDR3 length is 13 residues. Between the trimmed V and J ends, which lost 8 bases and 3 bases, there was a span of 12 bases. Germline assignment: CDR1 KGHDR and CDR2 SFDVKD. The CDR3 sequence: CATKGTGDYGYTF. The CDR3 coding sequence is TGTGCCACCAAAGGTACCGGGGACTATGGCTACACCTTC.

The rearrangement links TRBV3-1 (or the pseudogene TRBV3-2) to TRBJ2-3; 11 positions match TRBD2. Germline V gene data show CDR1 as LGHDT and CDR2 as YNNKEL (reference sequence). V shed 4 bases, J shed 4 bases, and the junction held 7 bases outside the gene matches. This CDR3 comprises 16 residues. CDR3 in DNA: TGTGCCAGCAGCCGAGGGACTAGCGGAGGAGCAGATACGCAGTATTTT. This translates into CASSRGTSGGADTQYF.

The V gene is TRBV5-6, the J gene TRBJ2-1; perhaps TRBD1 as D (6 bases). This CDR3 region has 13 residues. Germline lookup yields CDR1 SGHDT and CDR2 YYEEEE. Trimming pared 0 bases from V and 6 bases from J, leaving 7 bases between. CDR3 DNA: TGTGCCAGCAGCTTGGTGGGGGCCAATGAGCAGTTCTTC. This translates into CASSLVGANEQFF. Drawing the rest from reference TRBV5-6 and TRBJ2-1, the complete variable domain is DAGVTQSPTHLIKTRGQQVTLRCSPKSGHDTVSWYQQALGQGPQFIFQYYEEEERQRGNFPDRFSGHQFPNYSSELNVNALLLGDSALYLCASSLVGANEQFFGPGTRLTVL.

This sequence joins TRBV3-1 (or the pseudogene TRBV3-2) and TRBJ2-1, with 8 bases that match TRBD1. The CDR3 has 16 amino acids. Germline CDR1 and CDR2: LGHDT and YNNKEL (reference sequence). The V segment lost 3 bases and the J segment 0 bases; nucleotides outside the gene matches: 4. CDR3 in amino acids: CASSQLTGGSYNEQFF. CDR3 in DNA: TGTGCCAGCAGCCAGTTAACAGGGGGCTCCTACAATGAGCAGTTCTTC.

The rearrangement uses TRBV27 and TRBJ2-7, with TRBD2 matching 12 bases. CDR1 and CDR2 (germline): MNHEY, SMNVEV (reference sequence). J gave up 4 bases and V 4 bases, and 8 bases lay outside the gene matches. The CDR3 is 16 residues long. The CDR3 sequence: CASSSPGTSGSYEQYF. The CDR3 DNA reads TGTGCCAGCAGTTCCCCCGGGACTAGCGGGTCGTACGAGCAGTACTTC.